These T cell receptor beta chains were read from a single sample in a study of human T cells and chemical hapten exposure. TCRdb reprocessed the RACE reads with MiXCR, giving one entry per CDR3 protein. The data show tens of thousands of distinct CDR3 sequences, with about 9.2% seen just once and 11% to 15% held by the top ten. The sample consisted of whole blood, taken in connection with sensitization to the hapten diphenylcyclopropenone (DPC). The receptor set was obtained from a woman between 40 and 55 years old with alopecia areata. Some clones in this sample may be carry-over from other donors' samples. CDR3s include the opening cysteine and the closing phenylalanine or tryptophan. Each record gives: J gene, D gene, clone size, V gene, CDR3 protein, CDR3 DNA. D genes are given only for firm matches. Clone size is shown for a subset of rows, as once, few, many or a class of expanded clone.

TRBJ2-5	TRBD1	.	TRBV7-9	CVTYSPGGEAQYF	TGTGTCACCTACTCCCCAGGGGGCGAGGCCCAGTACTTC
TRBJ2-7	.	many	TRBV19	CASSPQVSSPYEQYF	TGTGCCAGTAGCCCCCAGGTCTCCTCGCCTTACGAGCAGTACTTC
TRBJ2-3	TRBD2	many	TRBV3-1	CASSQDRIAGSDTQYF	TGTGCCAGCAGCCAAGATCGGATAGCGGGGTCAGATACGCAGTATTTT
TRBJ1-1	.	few	TRBV14	CASSQEVRGREAFF	TGTGCCAGCAGCCAAGAGGTCAGGGGCAGGGAAGCTTTCTTT
TRBJ2-5	.	few	TRBV5-1	CASSFSGLGEETQYF	TGCGCCAGCAGCTTCTCTGGGCTAGGAGAAGAGACCCAGTACTTC
TRBJ2-2	TRBD2	.	TRBV18	CASSPRTSGTNTGELFF	TGTGCCAGCTCACCCAGGACTAGCGGGACGAACACCGGGGAGCTGTTTTTT
TRBJ1-5	.	.	TRBV20-1	CSASGDLQATGNQPQHF	TGCAGTGCTAGTGGGGACCTCCAAGCTACGGGGAATCAGCCCCAGCATTTT
TRBJ2-7	.	few	TRBV14	CASSHGGISEQYF	TGTGCCAGCAGCCACGGAGGGATAAGCGAGCAGTACTTC
TRBJ2-3	.	many	TRBV5-4	CASSAPQSDTQYF	TGTGCCAGCAGCGCGCCCCAGTCAGATACGCAGTATTTT
TRBJ2-2	TRBD1	.	TRBV6-1	CANSSGTGVAGELFF	TGTGCCAACAGCTCCGGGACAGGGGTTGCCGGGGAGCTGTTTTTT
TRBJ1-5	.	many	TRBV6-1	CASSEVQPQHF	TGTGCCAGCAGTGAAGTTCAGCCCCAGCATTTT
TRBJ1-6	.	many	TRBV20-1	CSARDLEVVKAYNSPLHF	TGCAGTGCTAGAGATCTTGAGGTCGTCAAGGCATATAATTCACCCCTCCACTTT
TRBJ2-6	TRBD2	many	TRBV29-1	CSVDIGRAGANVLTF	TGCAGCGTTGATATTGGGAGGGCTGGGGCCAACGTCCTGACTTTC
TRBJ2-3	TRBD1	few	TRBV7-8	CASSLNSGGALTDTQYF	TGTGCCAGCAGCTTAAATTCAGGGGGCGCCCTCACAGATACGCAGTATTTT
TRBJ2-1	TRBD2	many	TRBV24-1	CATSDAGGPTYNEQFF	TGTGCCACCAGTGATGCGGGGGGGCCGACGTACAATGAGCAGTTCTTC
TRBJ1-4	TRBD1	many	TRBV7-6	CASSLQGPNEKLFF	TGTGCCAGCAGCCTACAGGGGCCGAACGAAAAACTGTTTTTT
TRBJ2-5	TRBD1	few	TRBV20-1	CSADRGGETQYF	TGCAGTGCTGACAGGGGGGGCGAGACCCAGTACTTC
TRBJ2-7	.	many	TRBV29-1	CSVRTLPNEQYF	TGCAGCGTTCGGACCCTCCCCAACGAGCAGTACTTC
TRBJ2-1	TRBD2	many	TRBV12-3/TRBV12-4	CATTPEGLAGGEQFF	TGTGCCACCACCCCTGAGGGGCTAGCGGGGGGGGAGCAGTTCTTC